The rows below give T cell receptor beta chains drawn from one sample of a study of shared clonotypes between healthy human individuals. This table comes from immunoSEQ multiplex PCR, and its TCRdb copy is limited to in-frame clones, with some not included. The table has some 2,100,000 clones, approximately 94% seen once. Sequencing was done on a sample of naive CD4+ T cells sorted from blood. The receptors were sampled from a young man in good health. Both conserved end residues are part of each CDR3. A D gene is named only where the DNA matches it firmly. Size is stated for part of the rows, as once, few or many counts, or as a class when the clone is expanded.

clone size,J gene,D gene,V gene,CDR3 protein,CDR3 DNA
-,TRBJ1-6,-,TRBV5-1,CASSTLPGTADNSPLHF,TGCGCCAGCAGCACCCTCCCTGGGACCGCCGATAATTCACCCCTCCACTTT
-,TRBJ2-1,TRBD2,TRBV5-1,CASSSGLAGDEQFF,TGCGCCAGCAGCTCCGGACTAGCGGGAGATGAGCAGTTCTTC
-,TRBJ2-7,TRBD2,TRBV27,CASSPRLAGESYEQYF,TGTGCCAGCAGTCCCAGACTAGCGGGAGAATCCTACGAGCAGTACTTC
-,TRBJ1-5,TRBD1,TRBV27,CASAPGTGGNQPQHF,TGTGCCAGCGCCCCCGGGACAGGGGGTAATCAGCCCCAGCATTTT
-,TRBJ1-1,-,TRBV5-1,CASSPEEGSPNTEAFF,TGCGCCAGCAGCCCCGAGGAAGGGTCCCCCAACACTGAAGCTTTCTTT
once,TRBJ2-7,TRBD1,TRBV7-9,CASSQGGQGREYF,TGTGCCAGCAGCCAAGGGGGACAGGGGAGGGAGTACTTC
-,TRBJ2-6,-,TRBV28,CASSLSPGANVLTF,TGTGCCAGCAGTTTATCCCCTGGGGCCAACGTCCTGACTTTC
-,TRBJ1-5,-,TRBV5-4,CASSPGPDRQPQHF,TGTGCCAGCAGCCCAGGTCCCGACAGACAGCCCCAGCATTTT
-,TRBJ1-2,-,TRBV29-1,CSVLRDPLYGYTF,TGCAGCGTTCTCCGGGATCCTCTTTATGGCTACACCTTC
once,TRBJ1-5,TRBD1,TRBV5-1,CASSLGTGPNQPQHF,TGCGCCAGCAGCTTAGGGACAGGGCCGAATCAGCCCCAGCATTTT
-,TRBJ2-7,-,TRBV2,CASSVGGAPSYEQYF,TGTGCCAGCAGTGTAGGGGGAGCCCCGTCCTACGAGCAGTACTTC
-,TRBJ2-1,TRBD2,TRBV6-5,CASSSDTSGFYNEQFF,TGTGCCAGCAGTTCGGATACTAGCGGATTCTACAATGAGCAGTTCTTC
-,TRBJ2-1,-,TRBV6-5,CASSTGQYNEQFF,TGTGCCAGCAGCACAGGACAGTACAATGAGCAGTTCTTC
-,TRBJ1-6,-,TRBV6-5,CASSAPGVGNSPLHF,TGTGCCAGCAGCGCTCCAGGGGTGGGTAATTCACCCCTCCACTTT
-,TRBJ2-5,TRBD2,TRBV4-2,CASSQARGGGAQETQYF,TGTGCCAGCAGCCAAGCGCGGGGCGGGGGGGCACAAGAGACCCAGTACTTC
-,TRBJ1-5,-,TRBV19,CASSIGRVNQPQHF,TGTGCCAGTAGTATAGGCAGGGTGAATCAGCCCCAGCATTTT
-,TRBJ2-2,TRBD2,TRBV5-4,CASSLGLAPGELFF,TGTGCCAGCAGCTTGGGACTAGCGCCCGGGGAGCTGTTTTTT
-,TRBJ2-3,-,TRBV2,CASSALTDTQYF,TGTGCCAGCAGTGCCCTCACAGATACGCAGTATTTT
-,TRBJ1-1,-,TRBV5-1,CASSSGTVVNTEAFF,TGCGCCAGCAGCTCCGGGACGGTAGTGAACACTGAAGCTTTCTTT
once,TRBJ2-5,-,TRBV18,CASSPPLRQETQYF,TGTGCCAGCTCACCACCGCTTAGACAAGAGACCCAGTACTTC
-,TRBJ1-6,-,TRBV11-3,CASSLGEGNSPLHF,TGTGCCAGCAGCTTAGGGGAGGGGAATTCACCCCTCCACTTT
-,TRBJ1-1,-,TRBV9,CASSDRDFRNTEAFF,TGTGCCAGCAGCGACCGGGACTTTAGGAACACTGAAGCTTTCTTT
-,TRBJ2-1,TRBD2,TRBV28,CASSPGTSGYNEQFF,TGTGCCAGCAGTCCCGGGACTAGCGGGTACAATGAGCAGTTCTTC
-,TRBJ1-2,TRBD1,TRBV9,CASSVQTGGNGYTF,TGTGCCAGCAGCGTCCAGACAGGGGGGAATGGCTACACCTTC
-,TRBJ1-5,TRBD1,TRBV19,CASEDRAFQGPQHF,TGTGCCAGTGAGGACAGGGCGTTTCAGGGGCCCCAGCATTTT
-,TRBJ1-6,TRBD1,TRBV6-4,CASSASGTGNSPLHF,TGTGCCAGCAGTGCCTCCGGGACAGGGAACTCACCCCTCCACTTT
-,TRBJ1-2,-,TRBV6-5,CASSYGVFYGYTF,TGTGCCAGCAGTTACGGGGTTTTCTATGGCTACACCTTC
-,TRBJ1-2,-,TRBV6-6,CASSYSYQGNYGYTF,TGTGCCAGCAGTTACTCCTACCAGGGTAACTATGGCTACACCTTC
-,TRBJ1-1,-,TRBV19,CASSHREENTEAFF,TGTGCCAGTAGTCACAGGGAGGAGAACACTGAAGCTTTCTTT
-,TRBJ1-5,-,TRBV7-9,CASSEEGNQPQHF,TGTGCCAGCAGCGAGGAGGGCAATCAGCCCCAGCATTTT
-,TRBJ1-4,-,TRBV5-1,CASSLGGPSTNEKLFF,TGCGCCAGCAGCTTGGGCGGACCATCAACTAATGAAAAACTGTTTTTT
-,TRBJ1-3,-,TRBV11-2,CASRLLGTAVGNTIYF,TGTGCCAGCAGGCTTCTGGGCACCGCTGTCGGAAACACCATATATTTT
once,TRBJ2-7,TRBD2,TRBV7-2,CASSPGLAGWPYF,TGTGCCAGCAGCCCGGGACTAGCGGGGTGGCCGTACTTC
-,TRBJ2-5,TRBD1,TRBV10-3,CAAGQGLETQYF,TGTGCCGCTGGACAGGGTTTGGAGACCCAGTACTTC
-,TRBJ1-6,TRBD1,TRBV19,CASSPGQGLSPLHF,TGTGCCAGTAGTCCGGGACAGGGCCTTTCACCCCTCCACTTT
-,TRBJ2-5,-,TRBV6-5,CASKLGLTQETQYF,TGTGCCAGCAAATTAGGACTTACCCAAGAGACCCAGTACTTC
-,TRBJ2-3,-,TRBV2,CASQWTSTDTQYF,TGTGCCAGTCAGTGGACTAGCACAGATACGCAGTATTTT
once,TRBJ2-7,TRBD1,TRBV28,CASSRRDRPSYEQYF,TGTGCCAGCAGCCGCCGGGACAGACCGTCCTACGAGCAGTACTTC
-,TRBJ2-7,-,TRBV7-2,CASSGFNEEQYF,TGTGCCAGCAGCGGATTCAATGAGGAGCAGTACTTC
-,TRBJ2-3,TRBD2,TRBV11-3,CASSLGLAGGTDTQYF,TGTGCCAGCAGCTTGGGACTAGCGGGAGGCACAGATACGCAGTATTTT
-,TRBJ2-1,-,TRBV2,CASSELSRGLIDEQFF,TGTGCCAGCAGTGAACTCTCTAGAGGGCTGATTGATGAGCAGTTCTTC